These 12 T cell receptor beta chains originate from one sample sequenced in a study of cytomegalovirus exposure and HLA in healthy donors. Assay: immunoSEQ multiplex PCR; the TCRdb copy retains only in-frame clones and omits some. The sample contains about 120,000 clones, over 85% of which appear only once. Sequencing input: PBMCs. These receptor sequences come from a woman aged 18-29 years in good health and CMV-seronegative.

The J gene is TRBJ2-5, the V gene TRBV5-4, with 10 bases aligning to TRBD2. J gave up 3 bases and V 0 bases, and 8 bases lay outside the gene matches. This CDR3 has 17 residues. CDR1 SGHNT and CDR2 YYREEE come from the germline V gene (reference sequence). CDR3: CASSLDPSGGLKETQYF. The CDR3, as DNA: TGTGCCAGCAGCTTGGATCCTAGCGGGGGTTTAAAAGAGACCCAGTACTTC.

The genes are TRBV2 and TRBJ1-2, with 10 bases lining up with TRBD1. Trimming took 0 bases from V and 8 from J; bases not matched to a gene: 6. Germline values: CDR1 SNHLY, CDR2 FYNNEI. The CDR3 is made up of 15 amino acids. The CDR3 DNA is TGTGCCAGCAGTGAAGCGCTCGGGACAGGGGAGGGCTACACCTTC. This sequence encodes CASSEALGTGEGYTF.

V is TRBV9 and J is TRBJ2-2, with D perhaps TRBD2 (5 bases). With 2 bases removed from V and 5 bases from J, the gap between germline ends came to 22 bases. There are 18 residues in the CDR3. Germline V gene lookup returns CDR1 SGDLS and CDR2 YYNGEE. CDR3 residues: CASSVLAIVELDTGELFF. The CDR3 coding sequence is TGTGCCAGCAGCGTCCTAGCTATTGTTGAATTGGATACCGGGGAGCTGTTTTTT.

The V call is TRBV7-3, the J call TRBJ2-2; 9 bases are a match to TRBD2. J gave up 5 bases and V 5 bases, and 3 bases lay outside the gene matches. Germline CDR1 is SGHTA and CDR2 is FQGTGA. The CDR3 totals 14 residues. The CDR3 nucleotides are TGTGCCAGCAGCCCTACTAGCGGGACCGGGGAGCTGTTTTTT. Protein product: CASSPTSGTGELFF. Complete variable domain (other parts from reference TRBV7-3 and TRBJ2-2): GAGVSQTPSNKVTEKGKYVELRCDPISGHTALYWYRQSLGQGPEFLIYFQGTGAADDSGLPNDRFFAVRPEGSVSTLKIQRTERGDSAVYLCASSPTSGTGELFFGEGSRLTVL.

The rearrangement uses TRBV5-1 and TRBJ1-1; D is perhaps TRBD1 (5 bases). V was shortened by 0 bases and J by 3 bases, with 9 bases between the two germline ends. CDR3 size: 14 residues. The germline V gene encodes CDR1 SGHRS and CDR2 YFSETQ. CDR3 DNA: TGCGCCAGCAGCTTGGCCAGGGCGGACACTGAAGCTTTCTTT. Its protein product is CASSLARADTEAFF.

The V gene is TRBV5-6, the J gene TRBJ2-1; weak D call: TRBD2 (6 bases). V was clipped by 4 bases and J by 9 bases, with 11 bases between them. The CDR3 runs 12 residues. Germline V gene lookup returns CDR1 SGHDT and CDR2 YYEEEE. The DNA of the CDR3 is TGTGCCAGCAGCATGTCTAGCGCTGAGCAGTTCTTC. Translating gives CASSMSSAEQFF.

The chain links TRBV5-5 to TRBJ1-1; 12 nucleotides match TRBD1. The CDR3 is made up of 18 amino acids. Trimming took 0 bases from V and 4 from J; bases not matched to a gene: 10. Germline V gene lookup returns CDR1 SGHKS and CDR2 YYEKEE (reference sequence). The CDR3 loop is CASSLDTGTGGFSTEAFF. The CDR3 bases are TGTGCCAGCAGCTTGGACACCGGGACAGGGGGCTTTAGCACTGAAGCTTTCTTT. The variable domain in full, completed from reference TRBV5-5 and TRBJ1-1, reads DAGVTQSPTHLIKTRGQQVTLRCSPISGHKSVSWYQQVLGQGPQFIFQYYEKEERGRGNFPDRFSARQFPNYSSELNVNALLLGDSALYLCASSLDTGTGGFSTEAFFGQGTRLTVV.

The rearrangement uses TRBV6-5 and TRBJ1-4; weak D call: TRBD1 (6 bases). Germline lookup yields CDR1 MNHEY and CDR2 SVGAGI. Deletions cut 1 base from V and 8 bases from J, with 11 bases between. The CDR3 totals 14 residues. The CDR3 sequence: CASSYLRTAEKLFF. The DNA of the CDR3 is TGTGCCAGCAGTTACTTAAGGACAGCAGAAAAACTGTTTTTT.

J is TRBJ1-2 and V is TRBV5-4; D is unclear. Trimming removed 4 bases at V and 3 bases at J, with 10 bases between. The CDR3 has 13 amino acids. Germline V gene data show CDR1 as SGHNT and CDR2 as YYREEE (reference sequence). Here the CDR3 reads CASSAEGHYGYTF. The DNA of the CDR3 is TGTGCCAGCAGCGCGGAAGGTCACTATGGCTACACCTTC. The full variable domain, its missing parts supplied by reference TRBV5-4 and TRBJ1-2, is ETGVTQSPTHLIKTRGQQVTLRCSSQSGHNTVSWYQQALGQGPQFIFQYYREEENGRGNFPPRFSGLQFPNYSSELNVNALELDDSALYLCASSAEGHYGYTFGSGTRLTVV.

This chain links TRBV5-6 with TRBJ1-1, with no clear D. V lost 5 bases and J lost 4, with 15 bases in between. This CDR3 is built from 14 residues. Germline loops: CDR1 SGHDT, CDR2 YYEEEE. The CDR3 protein is CASSRRTGRTEAFF. The CDR3 nucleotides are TGTGCCAGCAGTAGGAGGACTGGGCGCACTGAAGCTTTCTTT.

In its sample, this clone was seen once. The V call is TRBV5-1, the J call TRBJ2-3; 9 bases agree with TRBD1. The germline V gene encodes CDR1 SGHRS and CDR2 YFSETQ. The CDR3 is made up of 15 amino acids. The trim removed 5 bases at V and 3 bases at J, leaving 7 bases unmatched. The CDR3 sequence is CASRYAGTGTDTQYF. The CDR3 DNA follows: TGCGCCAGCAGGTATGCCGGGACAGGGACAGATACGCAGTATTTT.

This rearrangement joins TRBV7-3 to TRBJ2-1; TRBD2 matches at 13 bases. Germline assignment: CDR1 SGHTA and CDR2 FQGTGA. V dropped 4 bases and J dropped 10; count of bases not matched to a gene: 4. CDR3 length: 14 residues. This CDR3 reads CASSSGLAGVEQFF. The CDR3 DNA reads TGTGCCAGCAGCTCCGGACTAGCGGGGGTGGAGCAGTTCTTC.